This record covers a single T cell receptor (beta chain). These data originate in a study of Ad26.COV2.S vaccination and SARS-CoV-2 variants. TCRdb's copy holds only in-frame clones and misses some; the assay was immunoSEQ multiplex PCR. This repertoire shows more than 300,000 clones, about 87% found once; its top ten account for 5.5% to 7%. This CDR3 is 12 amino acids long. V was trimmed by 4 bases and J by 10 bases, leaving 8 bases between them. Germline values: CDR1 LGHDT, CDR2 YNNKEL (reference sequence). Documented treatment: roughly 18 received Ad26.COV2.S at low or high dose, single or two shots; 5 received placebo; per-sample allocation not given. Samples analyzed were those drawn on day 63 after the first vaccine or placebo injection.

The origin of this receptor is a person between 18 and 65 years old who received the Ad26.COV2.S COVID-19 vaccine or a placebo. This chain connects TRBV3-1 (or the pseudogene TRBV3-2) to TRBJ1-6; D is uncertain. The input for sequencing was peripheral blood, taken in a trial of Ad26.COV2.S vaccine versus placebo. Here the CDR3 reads CASSPLGSPLHF. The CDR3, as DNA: TGTGCCAGCAGCCCCTTGGGATCACCCCTCCACTTT.